The 10 T cell receptor beta chains below all came from one sample that was sequenced in a study of stem cell transplantation in POMP-related autoinflammatory disease. Profiled with immunoSEQ multiplex PCR; TCRdb holds only in-frame clones, not every one. The sample carries roughly 32,000 clones, almost 90% recorded once. The sequencing here drew on CD4+ T cells from PBMCs, taken before stem cell transplantation. The receptors were gathered from a human donor with POMP-related autoinflammation and immune dysregulation (PRAID).

J is TRBJ2-7 and V is TRBV19; TRBD2 agrees at 11 bases. The length of the CDR3 is 14 residues. The ends lost 6 bases at V and 3 bases at J; junction bases unmatched: 4. Per germline, CDR1 LNHDA and CDR2 SQIVND (reference sequence). CDR3 loop: CASSLAGGDYEQYF. CDR3 sequence (DNA): TGTGCCAGTAGCCTAGCGGGAGGAGACTACGAGCAGTACTTC.

This chain connects TRBV9 to TRBJ2-1; perhaps TRBD1 as D (6 bases). V was cut by 3 bases and J by 7 bases, with 11 bases left in between. Germline V lookup: CDR1 SGDLS, CDR2 YYNGEE. The CDR3 consists of 13 residues. CDR3: CASSGQTGNEQFF. The CDR3 DNA is TGTGCCAGCAGCGGTCAGACAGGTAATGAGCAGTTCTTC.

V is TRBV5-4 and J is TRBJ2-1; 12 positions match TRBD2. The germline V gene has CDR1 SGHNT and CDR2 YYREEE (reference sequence). This CDR3 contains 17 residues. The ends lost 1 base at V and 0 bases at J; junction bases unmatched: 2. For the CDR3, the DNA is TGTGCCAGCAGCTTGACTAGCGGGAGGAGCTCCTACAATGAGCAGTTCTTC. The encoded protein is CASSLTSGRSSYNEQFF.

This chain connects TRBV27 to TRBJ2-7; D remains ambiguous. Germline CDR1 is MNHEY and CDR2 is SMNVEV (reference sequence). This CDR3 has 15 residues. Deletions cut 3 bases from V and 1 base from J, with 13 bases between. Here the CDR3 reads CASSLYMAESYEQYF. In DNA, the CDR3 is TGTGCCAGCAGTTTGTATATGGCCGAGTCCTACGAGCAGTACTTC.

Written as DNA, the CDR3 is TGTGCCAGCAGTCCAGGGGGGTTTGAAAAACTGTTTTTT. Protein sequence: CASSPGGFEKLFF. This sequence joins TRBV6-4 and TRBJ1-4; 7 bases match TRBD1. Trimming cost V 5 bases and J 7 bases; bases outside gene matches: 4. CDR3 length: 13 residues. CDR1 is MRHNA and CDR2 is SNTAGT in the germline V gene.

V gene TRBV10-1 combines with J gene TRBJ2-7; a weak D match, TRBD1 (6 bases). This CDR3 is built from 14 residues. Trimming took off 5 bases at V and 1 base at J, with 12 bases between the two ends. CDR1 WNHNN and CDR2 SYGVQD come from the germline V gene (reference sequence). In DNA, the CDR3 is TGCGCCAGCAGTATTGGGGGACATTCCTACGAGCAGTACTTC. Protein sequence: CASSIGGHSYEQYF.

The genes are TRBV6-4 and TRBJ2-3; 8 bases map to TRBD2. The CDR3 contains 15 residues. V lost 0 bases and J lost 4; bases outside the gene matches: 3. Germline V gene sequence: CDR1 MRHNA, CDR2 SNTAGT. In DNA, the CDR3 is TGTGCCAGCAGTGACTCAGGAGCGGGAGCAGATACGCAGTATTTT. It encodes CASSDSGAGADTQYF.

The V call is TRBV29-1, the J call TRBJ1-1; 7 nucleotides match TRBD1. With 5 bases clipped from V and 11 bases from J, the junction kept 17 bases outside the gene matches. Germline CDR1 reads SQVTM; CDR2 reads ANQGSEA. The CDR3 is made up of 14 amino acids. CDR3 bases: TGCAGCGTTTCTACTGGGACAGCTGATATTGTGGCTTTCTTT. This sequence encodes CSVSTGTADIVAFF. The full variable domain, rest sourced from reference TRBV29-1 and TRBJ1-1, is SAVISQKPSRDICQRGTSLTIQCQVDSQVTMMFWYRQQPGQSLTLIATANQGSEATYESGFVIDKFPISRPNLTFSTLTVSNMSPEDSSIYLCSVSTGTADIVAFFGQGTRLTVV.

The genes are TRBV5-1 and TRBJ2-7; TRBD2 aligns across 16 bases. The CDR3 sequence is 16 residues long. Per germline, CDR1 SGHRS and CDR2 YFSETQ. V was pared by 3 bases and J by 2 bases, with 2 bases of the junction left unmatched. The CDR3 spells CASSSGTSGRAYEQYF. The CDR3 region has the DNA TGCGCCAGCAGCTCAGGGACTAGCGGGAGGGCCTACGAGCAGTACTTC.

The chain employs TRBV28 and TRBJ2-7, with 8 bases matching TRBD1. Germline V gene lookup returns CDR1 MDHEN and CDR2 SYDVKM. Trimming cost V 1 base and J 1 base; bases outside gene matches: 3. The CDR3 is made up of 15 amino acids. The CDR3 region is CASSLYGQGSYEQYF. The CDR3, as DNA: TGTGCCAGCAGTTTATACGGACAGGGATCCTACGAGCAGTACTTC.